This T cell receptor beta chain was identified during a study of blood T cell repertoires in COVID-19. Study in general: Specimens from acute and convalescent COVID-19 originated in the United States, Italy and Spain.

This clone turned up a few times. TCRdb's copy holds only in-frame clones and misses some; the assay was immunoSEQ multiplex PCR. Of some 200,000 clones detected, 82% appear once; the ten largest clones hold around 12%. Input material: peripheral blood. This receptor was obtained from a woman aged 40 to 50 with acute or convalescent COVID-19.

In DNA, the CDR3 is TGTGCCAGTAGTGTGAGTAGCTCCTACGAGCAGTACTTC. Its translation: CASSVSSSYEQYF. V usage is TRBV19 and J usage is TRBJ2-7, with D unresolved. This CDR3 comprises 13 residues. Germline V gene data show CDR1 as LNHDA and CDR2 as SQIVND (reference sequence). V dropped 5 bases and J dropped 0 bases, with 8 bases sitting between them.